This entry describes one T cell receptor (beta chain). Its specificity is unknown. This specimen comes from a study of identifying expanded T cells in peripheral blood. Findings and limits, study-wide: Technical replicates showed approximately 1.2 changed clones; approximately 2 weeks about 16.4; four weeks 19.

Healthy donors had no documented immune events, such as infections, while sampled. Using immunoSEQ multiplex PCR, the repertoire was profiled, and TCRdb retains in-frame clones only, with some absent. The profile shows around 130,000 clones, around 88% of them singletons. Germline V gene lookup returns CDR1 KGHSH and CDR2 LQKENI. The CDR3 is made up of 15 amino acids. With V trimmed by 4 bases and J by 0 bases, 5 bases remained unmatched. The V call is TRBV18, the J call TRBJ1-2; 7 bases agree with TRBD1. This receptor was taken from a person aged 18 to 70 in good health. The source material was blood. CDR3 residues: CASSRDRVANYGYTF. CDR3 DNA: TGTGCCAGCTCACGAGACAGGGTGGCTAACTATGGCTACACCTTC.